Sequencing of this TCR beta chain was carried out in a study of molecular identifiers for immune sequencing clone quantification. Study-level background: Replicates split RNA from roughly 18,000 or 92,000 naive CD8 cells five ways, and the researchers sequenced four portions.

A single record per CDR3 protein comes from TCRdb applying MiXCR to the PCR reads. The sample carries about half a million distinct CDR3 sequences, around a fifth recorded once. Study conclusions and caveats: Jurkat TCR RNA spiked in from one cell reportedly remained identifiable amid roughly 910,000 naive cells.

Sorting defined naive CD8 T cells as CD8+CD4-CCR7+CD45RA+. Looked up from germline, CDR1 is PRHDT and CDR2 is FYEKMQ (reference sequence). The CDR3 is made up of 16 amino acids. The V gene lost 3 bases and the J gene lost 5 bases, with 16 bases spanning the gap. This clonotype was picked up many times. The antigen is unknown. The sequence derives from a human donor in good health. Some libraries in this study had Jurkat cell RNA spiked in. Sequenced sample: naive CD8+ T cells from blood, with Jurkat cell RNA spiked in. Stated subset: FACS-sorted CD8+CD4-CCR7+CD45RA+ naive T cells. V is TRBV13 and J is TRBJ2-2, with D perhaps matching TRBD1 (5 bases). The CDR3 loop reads CASSFLDQGQTGELFF. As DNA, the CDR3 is TGTGCCAGCAGCTTTTTGGACCAAGGACAAACCGGGGAGCTGTTTTTT.